This is a list of T cell receptor beta chains from one sample in a study of T cell changes during pregnancy in multiple sclerosis. The protocol was immunoSEQ multiplex PCR, while the TCRdb copy is restricted to in-frame clones and leaves out a portion. The table includes over 50,000 clones, 92% detected once. The specimen was peripheral blood, collected in the first trimester of pregnancy. Receptors were obtained from a female donor with multiple sclerosis, enrolled in a pregnancy study. Each CDR3 is given with its conserved first and last residue. D genes are given only for firm matches. The size field is filled for only some rows; it gives once, few, many or a size class.

clone_size: few
v_call: TRBV27
d_call: TRBD1
j_call: TRBJ1-2
cdr3_nt: TGTGCCAGCAGTTTATCGACGACAGGGGGGAAGGGCTACACCTTC
cdr3_aa: CASSLSTTGGKGYTF

clone_size: .
v_call: TRBV7-2
d_call: TRBD1
j_call: TRBJ2-7
cdr3_nt: TGTGCCAGCACTACCTCAGCCGGGACAGGGGTCTACGAGCAGTACTTC
cdr3_aa: CASTTSAGTGVYEQYF

clone_size: .
v_call: TRBV5-1
d_call: TRBD2
j_call: TRBJ2-3
cdr3_nt: TGCGCCAGCAGCTCGGGACTAGCGGGCACAGATACGCAGTATTTT
cdr3_aa: CASSSGLAGTDTQYF

clone_size: .
v_call: TRBV11-2
d_call: .
j_call: TRBJ2-7
cdr3_nt: TGTGCCAGCAGCTTGACTACACGGTCCTACGAGCAGTACTTC
cdr3_aa: CASSLTTRSYEQYF

clone_size: once
v_call: TRBV28
d_call: TRBD2
j_call: TRBJ2-7
cdr3_nt: TGTGCCAGCAGAGGGACTAGCGGGTCTCGGGACGAGCAGTACTTC
cdr3_aa: CASRGTSGSRDEQYF

clone_size: .
v_call: TRBV6-6
d_call: .
j_call: TRBJ2-7
cdr3_nt: TGTGCCAGCAGTTCTGTTTCTACCGGCGAGCAGTACTTC
cdr3_aa: CASSSVSTGEQYF

clone_size: .
v_call: TRBV7-6
d_call: TRBD2
j_call: TRBJ2-3
cdr3_nt: TGTGCCAGCAGCTTAGGCCCTCTGGGCGGGAGAGTTTCAGATACGCAGTATTTT
cdr3_aa: CASSLGPLGGRVSDTQYF

clone_size: .
v_call: TRBV5-6
d_call: .
j_call: TRBJ1-5
cdr3_nt: TGTGCCAGCAGCTTGGGGCCAGGGTGGAATCAGCCCCAGCATTTT
cdr3_aa: CASSLGPGWNQPQHF

clone_size: .
v_call: TRBV4-1
d_call: .
j_call: TRBJ1-1
cdr3_nt: TGCGCCAGCAGCCAAGAAGGCGGGAGGGGAGCTGAAGCTTTCTTT
cdr3_aa: CASSQEGGRGAEAFF

clone_size: .
v_call: TRBV9
d_call: TRBD2
j_call: TRBJ2-7
cdr3_nt: TGTGCCAGCAGCCCCCACGGTAGCGGGACGTCCTACGAGCAGTACTTC
cdr3_aa: CASSPHGSGTSYEQYF

clone_size: .
v_call: TRBV19
d_call: .
j_call: TRBJ1-2
cdr3_nt: TGTGCCAGTAGTATTCAGACAGGCTACCGTGAGAACTATGGCTACACCTTC
cdr3_aa: CASSIQTGYRENYGYTF

clone_size: .
v_call: TRBV6-1
d_call: .
j_call: TRBJ2-7
cdr3_nt: TGTGCCAGCAGTGACAGGGCTATTTCCTCCTACGAGCAGTACTTC
cdr3_aa: CASSDRAISSYEQYF

clone_size: once
v_call: TRBV7-9
d_call: TRBD1
j_call: TRBJ2-7
cdr3_nt: TGTGCCAGCAGCCTCGGGACAGAAATCTACGAGCAGTACTTC
cdr3_aa: CASSLGTEIYEQYF

clone_size: once
v_call: TRBV7-9
d_call: .
j_call: TRBJ1-2
cdr3_nt: TGTGCCAGCAGCTTAGCTCAGGCGTATGGCTACACCTTC
cdr3_aa: CASSLAQAYGYTF

clone_size: .
v_call: TRBV30
d_call: TRBD1
j_call: TRBJ2-3
cdr3_nt: TGTGCCTCTTGGGACAGGGAAGTTGGAGATACGCAGTATTTT
cdr3_aa: CASWDREVGDTQYF

clone_size: .
v_call: TRBV30
d_call: TRBD2
j_call: TRBJ2-5
cdr3_nt: TGTGCCTTTACTCTAGCGGGAGGGTTATTCGAGACCCAGTACTTC
cdr3_aa: CAFTLAGGLFETQYF

clone_size: .
v_call: TRBV7-2
d_call: .
j_call: TRBJ1-2
cdr3_nt: TGTGCCAGCAGCTTCTACGACTTTAACTATGGCTACACCTTC
cdr3_aa: CASSFYDFNYGYTF

clone_size: .
v_call: TRBV11-1
d_call: .
j_call: TRBJ2-3
cdr3_nt: TGTGCCAGCAGCGGGGGGTTCTTAGCCAGCATAGATACGCAGTATTTT
cdr3_aa: CASSGGFLASIDTQYF

clone_size: .
v_call: TRBV11-2
d_call: .
j_call: TRBJ2-1
cdr3_nt: TGTGCCAGCAGCTTAGGCGCGAGCTCCTACAATGAGCAGTTCTTC
cdr3_aa: CASSLGASSYNEQFF

clone_size: .
v_call: TRBV9
d_call: .
j_call: TRBJ2-3
cdr3_nt: TGTGCCAGCAGCCCACCCGCCTGGCTCCGCACAGATACGCAGTATTTT
cdr3_aa: CASSPPAWLRTDTQYF

clone_size: .
v_call: TRBV29-1
d_call: TRBD2
j_call: TRBJ2-7
cdr3_nt: TGCAGCGTTGTGTTCTGGGCTAGCGGGGGATTCTCCTACGAGCAGTACTTC
cdr3_aa: CSVVFWASGGFSYEQYF

clone_size: once
v_call: TRBV9
d_call: TRBD1
j_call: TRBJ2-5
cdr3_nt: TGTGCCAGCAGCATGGACAGGGCCGAGACCCAGTACTTC
cdr3_aa: CASSMDRAETQYF

clone_size: .
v_call: TRBV7-9
d_call: TRBD1
j_call: TRBJ2-6
cdr3_nt: TGTGCCAGCAGCTTAGTCGGGACAGGGACTGGGGCCAACGTCCTGACTTTC
cdr3_aa: CASSLVGTGTGANVLTF

clone_size: .
v_call: TRBV6-4
d_call: TRBD2
j_call: TRBJ2-1
cdr3_nt: TGTGCCAGCAGCGTAAATGCGGGAGTTGATGAGCAGTTCTTC
cdr3_aa: CASSVNAGVDEQFF

clone_size: once
v_call: TRBV5-4
d_call: TRBD2
j_call: TRBJ2-3
cdr3_nt: TGTGCCAGCAGCCCGTTGGGACTAGCGGGAGGCACAGATACGCAGTATTTT
cdr3_aa: CASSPLGLAGGTDTQYF

clone_size: .
v_call: TRBV5-6
d_call: TRBD2
j_call: TRBJ2-3
cdr3_nt: TGTGCCAGCACCCCCTACTCTAGCGGGAAGGCACGGGATACGCAGTATTTT
cdr3_aa: CASTPYSSGKARDTQYF

clone_size: .
v_call: TRBV27
d_call: TRBD1
j_call: TRBJ1-2
cdr3_nt: TGTGCCAGCAGTTTACCAGGGGGCTATGGCTACACCTTC
cdr3_aa: CASSLPGGYGYTF

clone_size: .
v_call: TRBV6-5
d_call: .
j_call: TRBJ2-7
cdr3_nt: TGTGCCAGCAGTTACACGGGACACTCCTACGAGCAGTACTTC
cdr3_aa: CASSYTGHSYEQYF

clone_size: .
v_call: TRBV4-3
d_call: TRBD2
j_call: TRBJ2-5
cdr3_nt: TGCGCCAGCAGCCAGGGGAGGGACCGCCCCGAGACCCAGTACTTC
cdr3_aa: CASSQGRDRPETQYF

clone_size: .
v_call: TRBV6-5
d_call: .
j_call: TRBJ2-3
cdr3_nt: TGTGCCAGCAGACCTAGCGTATTGGGCACAGATACGCAGTATTTT
cdr3_aa: CASRPSVLGTDTQYF

clone_size: .
v_call: TRBV4-2
d_call: .
j_call: TRBJ2-6
cdr3_nt: TGTGCCAGCAGCCCTTGGTCCGATGCGGGGGCCAACGTCCTGACTTTC
cdr3_aa: CASSPWSDAGANVLTF

clone_size: .
v_call: TRBV28
d_call: TRBD2
j_call: TRBJ2-3
cdr3_nt: TGTGCCAGCAGTTGGGAATCCGGGACTAGCGGGGTTAGCACAGATACGCAGTATTTT
cdr3_aa: CASSWESGTSGVSTDTQYF

clone_size: .
v_call: TRBV7-9
d_call: .
j_call: TRBJ2-1
cdr3_nt: TGTGCCAGCAGGGAAAGGACAGCCGGATCTTACAATGAGCAGTTCTTC
cdr3_aa: CASRERTAGSYNEQFF

clone_size: .
v_call: TRBV28
d_call: TRBD2
j_call: TRBJ2-4
cdr3_nt: TGTGCCAGCGAAGGCGGGGGGAACATTCAGTACTTC
cdr3_aa: CASEGGGNIQYF

clone_size: .
v_call: TRBV6-4
d_call: TRBD2
j_call: TRBJ2-1
cdr3_nt: TGTGCCAGCAGTGATCTAAGACTAGCGGGAGGACATGAGCAGTTCTTC
cdr3_aa: CASSDLRLAGGHEQFF

clone_size: .
v_call: TRBV29-1
d_call: .
j_call: TRBJ1-1
cdr3_nt: TGCAGCGTCACTCCCGGTAACACTGAAGCTTTCTTT
cdr3_aa: CSVTPGNTEAFF

clone_size: .
v_call: TRBV4-3
d_call: .
j_call: TRBJ2-2
cdr3_nt: TGCGCCAGCAGCCAAGGCCCAAATATAGCCACCGGGGAGCTGTTTTTT
cdr3_aa: CASSQGPNIATGELFF

clone_size: .
v_call: TRBV11-3
d_call: .
j_call: TRBJ1-1
cdr3_nt: TGTGCCAGCAGCTCCCCCACCCGAGGAGCTTTCTTT
cdr3_aa: CASSSPTRGAFF

clone_size: .
v_call: TRBV9
d_call: .
j_call: TRBJ2-1
cdr3_nt: TGTGCCAGCGGTACAGGGTTCTCCTACAATGAGCAGTTCTTC
cdr3_aa: CASGTGFSYNEQFF

clone_size: .
v_call: TRBV11-3
d_call: TRBD2
j_call: TRBJ2-7
cdr3_nt: TGTGCCAGCAGCTTAGCGCTCCCGGGACTAGCGGGAGGCTATTCCTACGAGCAGTACTTC
cdr3_aa: CASSLALPGLAGGYSYEQYF

clone_size: .
v_call: TRBV7-3
d_call: TRBD1
j_call: TRBJ1-2
cdr3_nt: TGTGCCAGCAGCCCACAGGGACAGAGTGAGGGCTACACCTTC
cdr3_aa: CASSPQGQSEGYTF

clone_size: .
v_call: TRBV4-3
d_call: .
j_call: TRBJ2-7
cdr3_nt: TGCGCCAGCAGCCAAGATAGGGAGTTCTACGAGCAGTACTTC
cdr3_aa: CASSQDREFYEQYF

clone_size: .
v_call: TRBV18
d_call: .
j_call: TRBJ1-1
cdr3_nt: TGTGCCAGCTCACCTGCCCACGTAGGGGGGAACACTGAAGCTTTCTTT
cdr3_aa: CASSPAHVGGNTEAFF